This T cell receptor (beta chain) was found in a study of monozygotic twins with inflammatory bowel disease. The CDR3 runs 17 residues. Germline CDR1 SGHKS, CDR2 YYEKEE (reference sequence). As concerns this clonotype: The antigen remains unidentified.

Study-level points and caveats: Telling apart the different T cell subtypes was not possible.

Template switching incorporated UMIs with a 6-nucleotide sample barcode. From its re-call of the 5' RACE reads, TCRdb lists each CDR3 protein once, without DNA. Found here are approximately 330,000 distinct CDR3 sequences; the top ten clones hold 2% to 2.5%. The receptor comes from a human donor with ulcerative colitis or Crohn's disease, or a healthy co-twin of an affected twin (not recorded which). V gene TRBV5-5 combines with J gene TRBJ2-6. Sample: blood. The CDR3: CASIMDVTFSGANVLTF.